These 32 T cell receptor beta chains came from one sample sequenced in a study of blood T cell repertoires in COVID-19. The assay was immunoSEQ multiplex PCR, and TCRdb's table has in-frame clones only and misses some. The repertoire consists of approximately 200,000 clones, with 85% to 90% occurring once and the leading ten covering less than 3%. Material: peripheral blood. Receptor source: a woman between 25 and 40 years old with active or convalescent COVID-19.

The chain combines TRBV6-1 with TRBJ2-2, with D possibly matching TRBD2 (6 bases). Germline CDR1 is MNHNS and CDR2 is SASEGT. The CDR3 contains 14 residues. Trimming removed 6 bases from V and 2 bases from J, with 10 bases in between. As DNA, the CDR3 is TGTGCCAGCAGCAGGGACTCTAACACCGGGGAGCTGTTTTTT. Its protein is CASSRDSNTGELFF.

This rearrangement joins TRBV5-1 to TRBJ2-7; D gene ambiguous. The CDR3 covers 12 residues. Trimming pared 6 bases from V and 1 base from J, leaving 8 bases between. Germline lookup yields CDR1 SGHRS and CDR2 YFSETQ. This CDR3 reads CASTGVSYEQYF. In nucleotides, the CDR3 is TGCGCCAGCACGGGTGTATCCTACGAGCAGTACTTC.

The chain has TRBV6-4 and TRBJ2-1; 8 positions agree with TRBD2. The V segment lost 3 bases and the J segment 3 bases; nucleotides outside the gene matches: 7. Germline values: CDR1 MRHNA, CDR2 SNTAGT. The CDR3 sequence is 16 residues long. CDR3 in amino acids: CASSESLAGDYNEQFF. The CDR3 nucleotides are TGTGCCAGCAGTGAGTCCCTAGCGGGCGACTACAATGAGCAGTTCTTC.

The chain employs TRBV10-3 and TRBJ2-7; 9 nucleotides match TRBD1. In germline, CDR1 is ENHRY, CDR2 SYGVKD. The CDR3 sequence is 13 residues long. V gave up 4 bases and J gave up 6 bases; unmatched junction bases: 4. The CDR3 loop is CAISGDRDSEQYF. The CDR3 coding sequence is TGTGCCATCAGTGGGGACAGGGATAGCGAGCAGTACTTC.

The chain carries TRBV30 and TRBJ2-7; TRBD1 aligns across 7 bases. CDR1 GTSNPN and CDR2 SVGIG come from the germline V gene (reference sequence). The J segment lost 4 bases and the V segment lost 0 bases, leaving 6 bases of the junction unmatched. The CDR3 runs to 14 residues. CDR3 amino acids: CAWSVHRGFYEQYF. CDR3 sequence (DNA): TGTGCCTGGAGTGTTCACAGGGGATTTTACGAGCAGTACTTC.

The V and J genes are TRBV27 and TRBJ2-5; 8 nucleotides align to TRBD2. Germline-derived CDR1 and CDR2 are MNHEY and SMNVEV (reference sequence). This CDR3 comprises 13 residues. Trimming removed 10 bases from V and 4 bases from J; junction bases left unmatched: 8. In DNA, the CDR3 is TGTGCCACCCGCCGGGGGGGCGGAGAGACCCAGTACTTC. Translated: CATRRGGGETQYF.

Comment on this clone: This same CDR3 is encoded by further DNA sequences in the sample. This rearrangement joins TRBV6-6 to TRBJ1-1; D is possibly TRBD1 (5 bases). The CDR3 runs 13 residues. Germline values: CDR1 MNHNY, CDR2 SVGAGI (reference sequence). V lost 0 bases, J lost 5 bases, and 7 bases lay in between. The CDR3 here is CASSYSGVTEAFF. The DNA for the CDR3 is TGTGCCAGCAGTTACTCAGGGGTAACTGAAGCTTTCTTT.

This chain uses TRBV19 with TRBJ2-3; maybe TRBD1 (6 bases). Trimming pared 4 bases from V and 2 bases from J, leaving 10 bases between. The CDR3 has 14 amino acids. From germline, CDR1 is LNHDA and CDR2 SQIVND (reference sequence). The CDR3 is CASSNRAYTDTQYF. The CDR3 nucleotides read TGTGCCAGTAGTAACAGGGCCTACACAGATACGCAGTATTTT.

The rearrangement joins TRBV6-5 to TRBJ1-6; weak D call: TRBD1 (5 bases). This CDR3 is built from 13 residues. Trimming shortened V by 7 bases and J by 5 bases, and 9 bases separated the two germline ends. Germline CDR1 MNHEY, CDR2 SVGAGI. CDR3 DNA: TGTGCCAGCACCCGGGGGGATAATTCACCCCTCCACTTT. Amino acids: CASTRGDNSPLHF.

The V gene is TRBV2, the J gene TRBJ1-2, with a weak D call TRBD1 (6 bases). The V end lost 6 bases, the J end lost 2 bases, and 13 bases lay between the germline ends. The CDR3 is made up of 14 amino acids. Germline CDR1 and CDR2: SNHLY and FYNNEI. CDR3: CASRVIQGNYGYTF. The CDR3 coding sequence is TGTGCCAGCAGGGTTATACAGGGAAACTATGGCTACACCTTC.

This chain links TRBV19 with TRBJ2-7, with 9 bases matching TRBD2. Germline V lookup: CDR1 LNHDA, CDR2 SQIVND (reference sequence). Trimming took 5 bases from V and 5 from J; bases not matched to a gene: 7. The CDR3 consists of 14 residues. The CDR3 DNA reads TGTGCCAGTAGTGCTGGGACTAGCTTCCACGAGCAGTACTTC. Amino acid sequence: CASSAGTSFHEQYF.

The genes are TRBV2 and TRBJ1-1; D gene unclear. Trimming shortened V by 6 bases and J by 3 bases, and 8 bases separated the two germline ends. The CDR3 spans 12 residues. CDR1 is SNHLY and CDR2 is FYNNEI in the germline V gene. CDR3 residues: CASSVRDTEAFF. The DNA of the CDR3 is TGTGCCAGCAGCGTGAGAGACACTGAAGCTTTCTTT. Drawing the rest from reference TRBV2 and TRBJ1-1, the complete variable domain is EPEVTQTPSHQVTQMGQEVILRCVPISNHLYFYWYRQILGQKVEFLVSFYNNEISEKSEIFDDQFSVERPDGSNFTLKIRSTKLEDSAMYFCASSVRDTEAFFGQGTRLTVV.

The genes are TRBV6-1 and TRBJ1-1; 7 nucleotides line up with TRBD1. The ends lost 3 bases at V and 2 bases at J; junction bases unmatched: 6. Germline V lookup: CDR1 MNHNS, CDR2 SASEGT. This CDR3 comprises 15 residues. The CDR3 DNA reads as TGTGCCAGCAGTGATCTCGGACAGGTTAACACTGAAGCTTTCTTT. It is translated as CASSDLGQVNTEAFF.

The table lists this clone with a count of one. CDR3 nucleotides: TGTGCCAGCAGCCCGTTAAGGGAGGTTGGGCAGTTCTTC. This sequence encodes CASSPLREVGQFF. The genes are TRBV5-4 and TRBJ2-1; D may be TRBD2 (6 bases). CDR1 and CDR2 (germline): SGHNT, YYREEE (reference sequence). Deletions cut 4 bases from V and 12 bases from J, with 17 bases between. The CDR3 length is 13 residues.

V and J are TRBV6-4 and TRBJ1-2; D is unclear. The length of the CDR3 is 13 residues. Per the germline V gene, CDR1 is MRHNA and CDR2 is SNTAGT. Trimming left V 0 bases short and J 5 bases short, with 7 bases between. The CDR3 region is CASSDSGGYGYTF. For the CDR3, the DNA is TGTGCCAGCAGTGACTCAGGAGGTTATGGCTACACCTTC.

J is TRBJ1-4 and V is TRBV6-5; D ambiguous. The CDR3 is 12 residues long. V lost 0 bases, J lost 8 bases, and 4 bases lay in between. The germline gives CDR1 MNHEY, CDR2 SVGAGI. This CDR3 reads CASSYSGEKLFF. The CDR3 DNA is TGTGCCAGCAGTTACTCCGGGGAAAAACTGTTTTTT.

The chain employs TRBV19 and TRBJ2-7, with TRBD2 identical over 10 bases. The CDR3 length is 14 residues. The V segment lost 8 bases and the J segment 7 bases; nucleotides outside the gene matches: 11. Germline V gene sequence: CDR1 LNHDA, CDR2 SQIVND (reference sequence). The CDR3 DNA follows: TGTGCCAGTTCCTCTAGCGGGGGCCTGGTTGAGCAGTACTTC. Translating it yields CASSSSGGLVEQYF.

This clone has only a few counts. The chain combines TRBV7-9 with TRBJ2-1; D might be TRBD2 (6 bases). Germline CDR1 reads SEHNR; CDR2 reads FQNEAQ (reference sequence). This CDR3 comprises 12 residues. V was pared by 5 bases and J by 9 bases, with 11 bases between. Here the CDR3 DNA reads TGTGCCAGCAGCACGCTAGCGCCTGAGCAGTTCTTC. It translates to CASSTLAPEQFF. The full variable domain, with the rest looked up from reference TRBV7-9 and TRBJ2-1, is DTGVSQNPRHKITKRGQNVTFRCDPISEHNRLYWYRQTLGQGPEFLTYFQNEAQLEKSRLLSDRFSAERPKGSFSTLEIQRTEQGDSAMYLCASSTLAPEQFFGPGTRLTVL.

For the CDR3, the DNA is TGTGCCAGCAGTTACTCGAGCAGGGTACCCCTCGATACGCAGTATTTT. Its protein is CASSYSSRVPLDTQYF. The chain employs TRBV6-5 and TRBJ2-3, with TRBD1 as a possible D gene (5 bases). The CDR3 runs to 16 residues. Germline CDR1 and CDR2: MNHEY and SVGAGI. Trimming took 0 bases from V and 6 from J, leaving 16 bases between them.

The genes are TRBV7-9 and TRBJ1-6; weak D call: TRBD1 (6 bases). The germline CDR1 and CDR2 sequences are SEHNR and FQNEAQ (reference sequence). V shed 2 bases and J shed 9 bases, with 11 bases lying between them. The CDR3 spans 14 residues. CDR3 in amino acids: CASSLTGIGSPLHF. The CDR3 DNA reads TGTGCCAGCAGCTTAACAGGGATAGGTTCACCCCTCCACTTT.

The rearrangement joins TRBV3-1 (or the pseudogene TRBV3-2) to TRBJ1-2; the D is unclear. CDR1 is LGHDT and CDR2 is YNNKEL in the germline V gene (reference sequence). The CDR3 has 15 amino acids. Trimming removed 2 bases at V and 5 bases at J, with 15 bases between. CDR3 nucleotide sequence: TGTGCCAGCAGCCAAAGGTACGGGGTGGCTTATGGCTACACCTTC. The encoded protein is CASSQRYGVAYGYTF.

The chain uses TRBV2 and TRBJ2-4; TRBD2 agrees at 9 bases. This CDR3 comprises 15 residues. The V and J ends lost 6 bases and 6 bases, in that order; junction bases with no gene match: 9. In germline, CDR1 is SNHLY, CDR2 FYNNEI. The CDR3 is CASRVLGGGANIQYF. The CDR3, as DNA: TGTGCCAGCAGGGTCTTAGGCGGGGGGGCAAACATTCAGTACTTC.

This chain joins TRBV2 and TRBJ2-2; D perhaps matches TRBD1 (5 bases). CDR1 is SNHLY and CDR2 is FYNNEI in the germline V gene. V was shortened by 9 bases and J by 4 bases, with 18 bases between the two germline ends. The CDR3 sequence is 15 residues long. The DNA of the CDR3 is TGTGCCAGGGGGCAGGTGGGGCCGGGCACCGGGGAGCTGTTTTTT. Its translation: CARGQVGPGTGELFF.

This clone appeared a few times. The DNA of the CDR3 is TGTGCCAGCAGCTTATCGGGGGTGAGGAACACTGAAGCTTTCTTT. Translating it yields CASSLSGVRNTEAFF. The chain has TRBV7-2 and TRBJ1-1; the D gene is possibly TRBD1 (5 bases). This CDR3 has 15 amino acids. The V gene's germline CDR1 is SGHTA and CDR2 FQGNSA. Trimming cost V 2 bases and J 1 base, with 11 bases left between them. The whole variable domain, remainder taken from reference TRBV7-2 and TRBJ1-1, is GAGVSQSPSNKVTEKGKDVELRCDPISGHTALYWYRQSLGQGLEFLIYFQGNSAPDKSGLPSDRFSAERTGGSVSTLTIQRTQQEDSAVYLCASSLSGVRNTEAFFGQGTRLTVV.

This chain joins TRBV30 and TRBJ1-4, with 7 nucleotides matching TRBD1. This CDR3 is 15 amino acids long. Per the germline V gene, CDR1 is GTSNPN and CDR2 is SVGIG (reference sequence). Germline trimming cut 2 bases from V and 6 bases from J; bases unmatched to any gene: 9. In DNA, the CDR3 is TGTGCCTGGAGTTCCCTTGGGACAGCCCATGAAAAACTGTTTTTT. Translating gives CAWSSLGTAHEKLFF.

The J gene is TRBJ1-3, the V gene TRBV19, with TRBD1 identical over 8 bases. The germline V gene encodes CDR1 LNHDA and CDR2 SQIVND (reference sequence). V trimming: 6 bases; J trimming: 4 bases; junction bases outside the gene matches: 5. This CDR3 has 14 amino acids. CDR3 loop: CASSDRGLGNTIYF. CDR3 bases: TGTGCCAGTAGCGACAGGGGATTGGGAAACACCATATATTTT.

The J gene is TRBJ1-3, the V gene TRBV11-3; weak D call: TRBD1 (6 bases). Trimming cost V 6 bases and J 0 bases, with 15 bases left between them. This CDR3 is 16 amino acids long. In germline, CDR1 is SGHNT, CDR2 YENEEA. The DNA for the CDR3 is TGTGCCAGCAGATCCTCTCGGGACAACTCTGGAAACACCATATATTTT. Its translation: CASRSSRDNSGNTIYF. Supplemented by reference TRBV11-3 and TRBJ1-3, the full variable domain reads EAGVVQSPRYKIIEKKQPVAFWCNPISGHNTLYWYLQNLGQGPELLIRYENEEAVDDSQLPKDRFSAERLKGVDSTLKIQPAELGDSAVYLCASRSSRDNSGNTIYFGEGSWLTVV.

The chain is built from TRBV5-1 and TRBJ2-5; 7 bases are a match to TRBD2. J gave up 1 base and V 3 bases, and 12 bases lay outside the gene matches. Germline CDR1 reads SGHRS; CDR2 reads YFSETQ. The CDR3 runs to 17 residues. The CDR3: CASSSRPAGDSQETQYF. The CDR3 coding sequence is TGCGCCAGCAGCTCTAGACCTGCGGGGGACTCCCAAGAGACCCAGTACTTC.

The V gene is TRBV2, the J gene TRBJ2-7, with 15 bases identical to TRBD2. The V segment lost 0 bases and the J segment 3 bases; nucleotides outside the gene matches: 6. The CDR3 length is 18 residues. CDR1 and CDR2 (germline): SNHLY, FYNNEI. The CDR3, as DNA: TGTGCCAGCAGTGAAGCGGGACTAGCGGGGGGCGGATACTACGAGCAGTACTTC. Protein: CASSEAGLAGGGYYEQYF.

Note on this clone: An end of the junction does not agree with germline; a read error may underlie this. The V gene is TRBV6-5, the J gene TRBJ1-4; D may be TRBD1 (6 bases). This CDR3 region has 15 residues. Germline V gene lookup returns CDR1 MNHEY and CDR2 SVGAGI. CDR3 in DNA: TGTGTCAGCAGTCGAGGGGGTGCAACTAATGAAAAACTGTTTTTT. This codes for CVSSRGGATNEKLFF.

The CDR3 protein is CASSAYTGDGYTF. The CDR3 DNA is TGTGCCAGCAGCGCCTATACAGGGGATGGCTACACCTTC. The J gene is TRBJ1-2, the V gene TRBV5-4; 7 bases fit TRBD1. Germline CDR1 reads SGHNT; CDR2 reads YYREEE (reference sequence). V lost 4 bases, J lost 6 bases, and 6 bases stayed unmatched. The CDR3 is 13 amino acids.

This clone came up a few times. J is TRBJ2-1 and V is TRBV29-1; 10 bases line up with TRBD2. The CDR3 is 14 amino acids. With 6 bases clipped from V and 1 base from J, the junction kept 3 bases outside the gene matches. Germline V lookup: CDR1 SQVTM, CDR2 ANQGSEA. The CDR3 protein is CSVSSGGSYNEQFF. The DNA of the CDR3 is TGCAGCGTCTCTAGCGGGGGATCCTACAATGAGCAGTTCTTC.